This note documents a single T cell receptor beta chain sequence. The data are from a study of T cell responses to AZD1222 COVID-19 vaccine. The table came from immunoSEQ multiplex PCR; TCRdb's copy has only in-frame clones and leaves some out. In the table there are 110,000 or so clones, approximately 90% of which are singletons. CDR1 is SNHLY and CDR2 is FYNNEI in the germline V gene. This CDR3 comprises 13 residues. The V end was cut by 6 bases, the J end by 7 bases, with 16 bases between. The clonotype originates from an adult who received the AZD1222 COVID-19 vaccine. This specimen was peripheral blood, taken 28 days after the second AZD1222 dose. V usage is TRBV2 and J usage is TRBJ2-7, with unresolved D. The CDR3 region has the DNA TGTGCCAGCAGAAACGACAATCTCTGGGAGCAGTACTTC. Translation gives CASRNDNLWEQYF.